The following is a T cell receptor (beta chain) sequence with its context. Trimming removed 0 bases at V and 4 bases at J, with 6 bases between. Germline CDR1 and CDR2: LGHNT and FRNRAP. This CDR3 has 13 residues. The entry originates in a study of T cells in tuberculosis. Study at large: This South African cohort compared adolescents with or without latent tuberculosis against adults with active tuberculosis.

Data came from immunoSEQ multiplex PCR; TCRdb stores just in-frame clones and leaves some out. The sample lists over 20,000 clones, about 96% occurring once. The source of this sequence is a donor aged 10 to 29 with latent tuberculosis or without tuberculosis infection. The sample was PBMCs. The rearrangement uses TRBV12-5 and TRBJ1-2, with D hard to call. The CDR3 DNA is TGTGCTAGTGGTTTGGTCTCCTCCTATGGCTACACCTTC. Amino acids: CASGLVSSYGYTF. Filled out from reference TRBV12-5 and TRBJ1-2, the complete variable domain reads DARVTQTPRHKVTEMGQEVTMRCQPILGHNTVFWYRQTMMQGLELLAYFRNRAPLDDSGMPKDRFSAEMPDATLATLKIQPSEPRDSAVYFCASGLVSSYGYTFGSGTRLTVV.